In this sample, the clone carrying this TCR beta chain turned up many times. This CDR3 is 15 amino acids long. The germline V gene encodes CDR1 SNHLY and CDR2 FYNNEI. V shed 6 bases and J 0 bases; nucleotides not matched to a gene: 4. Alpha and beta chains were covered, as first-strand cDNA relied on TRAV- and TRBV-specific primers. TCR amplification involved about 18 PCR cycles with a constant-region primer and V-primer adapter. TCRdb analysed the reads with MiXCR anew, one entry per CDR3 protein. Of fewer than 90,000 distinct CDR3 sequences detected, around 32% appear once; the ten largest clones hold around 10%. Noted time point: before trial treatment. Nivolumab, ipilimumab, aspirin, low-dose cyclophosphamide and low-dose radiotherapy were given to donors. This sample is drawn from a study of low-dose radiotherapy and immunotherapy resistance in tumors. Across the study: A dose of 0.5 Gy per fraction was delivered to Cohort 1 every 2 weeks, for a total of 6.5 Gy. Every two weeks, cyclophosphamide 200 mg/m2 was infused one day before radiation plus immunotherapy. Aspirin was administered orally at 300 mg daily for four cycles, commencing on cycle 1 day 1.

The chain employs TRBV2 and TRBJ2-1, with 8 bases that match TRBD1. This TCR came from a female donor with ovarian cancer. Here the sequenced sample was PBMCs, taken before treatment. The CDR3 coding sequence is TGTGCCAGCAGGACAGGGGCGGGCTCCTACAATGAGCAGTTCTTC. It is translated as CASRTGAGSYNEQFF.